The 22 T cell receptor beta chains reported below all come from one sample, sequenced in a study of T cell changes during pregnancy in multiple sclerosis. Profiled with immunoSEQ multiplex PCR; TCRdb holds only in-frame clones, not every one. The sample carries about 69,000 clones, 91% recorded once. This material consisted of CD4+ T cells from peripheral blood mononuclear cells, taken in the third trimester of pregnancy. Receptor source: a female donor in good health, enrolled as a control in a pregnancy study.

The chain joins TRBV5-1 to TRBJ1-4, with 10 positions matching TRBD1. This CDR3 is 14 amino acids long. CDR1 and CDR2 from the germline V gene are SGHRS and YFSETQ. After removal of 4 bases from V and 12 bases from J, the junction contained 9 bases not matched to a gene. CDR3 coding DNA: TGCGCCAGCAGCGCACAGACAGGGGGCGGGGAACTGTTTTTT. Its translation: CASSAQTGGGELFF. The variable domain in full, with the rest retrieved from reference TRBV5-1 and TRBJ1-4, is KAGVTQTPRYLIKTRGQQVTLSCSPISGHRSVSWYQQTPGQGLQFLFEYFSETQRNKGNFPGRFSGRQFSNSRSEMNVSTLELGDSALYLCASSAQTGGGELFFGSGTQLSVL.

There are a few counts of this clone. The gene calls are TRBV30 and TRBJ1-5, with D unclear. Trimming pared 1 base from V and 5 bases from J, leaving 12 bases between. This CDR3 region has 14 residues. Germline-derived CDR1 and CDR2 are GTSNPN and SVGIG (reference sequence). The chain's CDR3 is CAWSGRMSDQPQHF. In DNA, the CDR3 is TGTGCCTGGAGTGGCAGGATGTCGGATCAGCCCCAGCATTTT.

J is TRBJ2-3 and V is TRBV10-3, with 9 bases identical to TRBD2. Germline CDR1 is ENHRY and CDR2 is SYGVKD. The CDR3 has 15 residues. The V segment lost 6 bases and the J segment 3 bases; nucleotides outside the gene matches: 7. The CDR3 here is CAIRPGLASTDTQYF. CDR3 DNA sequence: TGTGCCATCAGACCGGGACTAGCATCGACAGATACGCAGTATTTT.

J is TRBJ1-2 and V is TRBV5-6; the D gene is possibly TRBD1 (5 bases). V was pared by 0 bases and J by 3 bases, with 12 bases between. The CDR3 runs 15 residues. From germline, CDR1 is SGHDT and CDR2 YYEEEE. Here the CDR3 DNA reads TGTGCCAGCAGCTTGGTCTTAGGGGCCCACTATGGCTACACCTTC. It codes for CASSLVLGAHYGYTF.

The chain combines TRBV19 with TRBJ1-2, with 7 positions matching TRBD1. The germline V gene encodes CDR1 LNHDA and CDR2 SQIVND (reference sequence). This CDR3 contains 16 residues. After removal of 4 bases from V and 2 bases from J, the junction contained 10 bases not matched to a gene. CDR3 bases: TGTGCCAGTAGTACGACAGGGAGACGGGAGAACTATGGCTACACCTTC. Translating it yields CASSTTGRRENYGYTF.

This chain links TRBV6-5 with TRBJ1-6, with TRBD1 matching 7 bases. Germline V CDR1 and CDR2: MNHEY, SVGAGI. This CDR3 is built from 15 residues. J lost 10 bases, V lost 3 bases, and 9 bases had no gene match. The CDR3 reads CASSYGIRGASPLHF. The CDR3 DNA is TGTGCCAGCAGTTATGGGATCAGGGGGGCCTCACCCCTCCACTTT.

V usage is TRBV15 and J usage is TRBJ1-1; 9 bases are a match to TRBD1. J lost 1 base, V lost 3 bases, and 6 bases had no gene match. The germline gives CDR1 LNHNV, CDR2 YYDKDF (reference sequence). The CDR3 covers 16 residues. This CDR3 reads CATSREVGQGNTEAFF. The CDR3 DNA is TGTGCCACCAGCAGGGAAGTGGGACAGGGGAACACTGAAGCTTTCTTT. Full variable domain (remainder filled in from reference TRBV15 and TRBJ1-1): DAMVIQNPRYQVTQFGKPVTLSCSQTLNHNVMYWYQQKSSQAPKLLFHYYDKDFNNEADTPDNFQSRRPNTSFCFLDIRSPGLGDTAMYLCATSREVGQGNTEAFFGQGTRLTVV.

The genes are TRBV6-6 and TRBJ2-5; D call uncertain. This CDR3 is 11 amino acids long. Germline lookup yields CDR1 MNHNY and CDR2 SVGAGI (reference sequence). V lost 5 bases to trimming and J lost 4 bases, with 5 bases between them. CDR3 DNA: TGTGCCAGCAGTCACGGAGAGACCCAGTACTTC. Protein sequence: CASSHGETQYF.

The chain employs TRBV4-1 and TRBJ1-4; D possibly corresponds to TRBD1 (5 bases). The V gene's germline CDR1 is MGHRA and CDR2 YSYEKL. Trimming cost V 0 bases and J 6 bases, with 11 bases left between them. The CDR3 runs to 15 residues. The CDR3 DNA reads TGCGCCAGCAGCCAAGACAGGGTAAGGGATGAAAAACTGTTTTTT. Protein product: CASSQDRVRDEKLFF.

The CDR3 sequence: CASGKTGLSYEQYF. The DNA of the CDR3 is TGTGCCAGCGGAAAGACAGGTCTCTCCTACGAGCAGTACTTC. The rearrangement uses TRBV27 and TRBJ2-7; the D gene is possibly TRBD1 (6 bases). The CDR3 is 14 amino acids. Germline V gene data show CDR1 as MNHEY and CDR2 as SMNVEV (reference sequence). The V end was cut by 8 bases, the J end by 0 bases, with 14 bases between.

This clone is a singleton in its sample. The chain is built from TRBV9 and TRBJ2-4, with 11 bases fitting TRBD2. The CDR3 is 16 residues long. Losses at the gene ends were 4 bases for V and 1 base for J; bases not matched to a gene: 4. CDR1 SGDLS and CDR2 YYNGEE come from the germline V gene. CDR3 nucleotide sequence: TGTGCCAGCAGCCCCTTAGCGGGGGGGGCCAAAAACATTCAGTACTTC. Translated, it gives CASSPLAGGAKNIQYF. Combining the CDR3 with reference TRBV9 and TRBJ2-4 gives the whole variable domain DSGVTQTPKHLITATGQRVTLRCSPRSGDLSVYWYQQSLDQGLQFLIQYYNGEERAKGNILERFSAQQFPDLHSELNLSSLELGDSALYFCASSPLAGGAKNIQYFGAGTRLSVL.

V and J are TRBV6-5 and TRBJ1-2; the D is unclear. CDR1 is MNHEY and CDR2 is SVGAGI in the germline V gene. V lost 10 bases, J lost 3 bases, and 12 bases lay in between. CDR3 length: 12 amino acids. CDR3 sequence (DNA): TGTGCCACCCGAGAATTTGACTATGGCTACACCTTC. Translated: CATREFDYGYTF.

The rearrangement links TRBV11-3 to TRBJ2-3; D not certain. Germline assignment: CDR1 SGHNT and CDR2 YENEEA. V was shortened by 7 bases and J by 0 bases, with 14 bases between the two germline ends. CDR3 length equals 15 residues. The CDR3 bases are TGTGCCAGCACCCGGGTAGCCTCTAGCACAGATACGCAGTATTTT. Amino acid sequence: CASTRVASSTDTQYF.

The chain uses TRBV5-4 and TRBJ2-1; D might be TRBD1 (5 bases). With 2 bases removed from V and 4 bases from J, the gap between germline ends came to 13 bases. The germline V gene has CDR1 SGHNT and CDR2 YYREEE (reference sequence). The CDR3 runs to 15 residues. The CDR3 DNA is TGTGCCAGCAGCTTAAAGGCAGGGTGGTACAATGAGCAGTTCTTC. This codes for CASSLKAGWYNEQFF.

V is TRBV7-3 and J is TRBJ2-7; 8 bases are a match to TRBD2. Germline lookup yields CDR1 SGHTA and CDR2 FQGTGA. The CDR3 runs 16 residues. V shed 5 bases and J 2 bases; nucleotides not matched to a gene: 11. CDR3 DNA sequence: TGTGCCAGCAGCCCCGAGAGCGCGGGGGGTACCTACGAGCAGTACTTC. Residues: CASSPESAGGTYEQYF.

CDR3 residues: CASSLGDGGEKLFF. In DNA, the CDR3 is TGCGCCAGCAGCCTTGGCGACGGCGGAGAAAAACTGTTTTTT. V is TRBV5-1 and J is TRBJ1-4, with D unclear. Germline-derived CDR1 and CDR2 are SGHRS and YFSETQ. The CDR3 is 14 residues long. Trimming removed 4 bases from V and 8 bases from J, with 15 bases in between.

Only one count was recorded for this clone. The genes are TRBV2 and TRBJ2-7, with D maybe TRBD1 (5 bases). V dropped 2 bases and J dropped 4 bases, with 18 bases sitting between them. From germline, CDR1 is SNHLY and CDR2 FYNNEI. This CDR3 is 16 amino acids long. The CDR3 DNA reads TGTGCCAGCAGTGAACTTGACAGACTTGATTTATACGAGCAGTACTTC. This sequence encodes CASSELDRLDLYEQYF.

The chain uses TRBV5-1 and TRBJ1-1; 8 nucleotides agree with TRBD1. The CDR3 totals 14 residues. With 2 bases clipped from V and 4 bases from J, the junction kept 4 bases outside the gene matches. The germline V gene has CDR1 SGHRS and CDR2 YFSETQ. The CDR3 region is CASSLSTGGTEAFF. CDR3 sequence (DNA): TGCGCCAGCAGCTTAAGTACAGGGGGCACTGAAGCTTTCTTT.

The chain links TRBV11-2 to TRBJ2-6; no clear D. There are 15 residues in the CDR3. Germline V CDR1 and CDR2: SGHAT, FQNNGV. V shed 5 bases and J shed 1 base, with 9 bases lying between them. The CDR3 spells CASSPVQSGANVLTF. The CDR3 coding sequence is TGTGCCAGCAGCCCGGTTCAATCTGGGGCCAACGTCCTGACTTTC.

V usage is TRBV18 and J usage is TRBJ1-4; D uncertain. Trimming removed 5 bases from V and 0 bases from J, with 7 bases in between. This CDR3 has 14 residues. Germline loops: CDR1 KGHSH, CDR2 LQKENI. The DNA for the CDR3 is TGTGCCAGCTCATCCGGGACAACTAATGAAAAACTGTTTTTT. Amino acids: CASSSGTTNEKLFF.

This clone has a single count. The J gene is TRBJ2-1, the V gene TRBV4-3; a weak D match, TRBD1 (5 bases). The CDR3 sequence is 14 residues long. Germline V gene data show CDR1 as LGHNA and CDR2 as YSLEER. With 1 base removed from V and 12 bases from J, the gap between germline ends came to 16 bases. CDR3 nucleotides: TGCGCCAGCAGCCAAGTCTCCCAGGGCGTCGGGCAGTTCTTC. It specifies CASSQVSQGVGQFF.

In DNA, the CDR3 is TGCGCCAGCAGTAGTAACAGGGGACGTCAGCCCCAGCATTTT. This sequence encodes CASSSNRGRQPQHF. The chain is built from TRBV5-1 and TRBJ1-5, with TRBD1 matching over 7 bases. Germline lookup yields CDR1 SGHRS and CDR2 YFSETQ. V dropped 5 bases and J dropped 6; count of bases not matched to a gene: 8. The CDR3 has 14 amino acids.